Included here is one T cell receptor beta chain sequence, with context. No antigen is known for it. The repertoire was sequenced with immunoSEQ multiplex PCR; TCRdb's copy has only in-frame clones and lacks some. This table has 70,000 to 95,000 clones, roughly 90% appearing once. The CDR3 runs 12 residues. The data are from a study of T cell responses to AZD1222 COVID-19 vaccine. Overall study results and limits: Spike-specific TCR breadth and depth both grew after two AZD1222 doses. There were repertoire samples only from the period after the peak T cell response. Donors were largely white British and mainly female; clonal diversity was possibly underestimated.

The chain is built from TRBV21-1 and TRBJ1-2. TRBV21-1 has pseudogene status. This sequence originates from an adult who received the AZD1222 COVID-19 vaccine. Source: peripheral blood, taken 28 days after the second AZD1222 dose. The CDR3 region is CASSKEVGGYTF. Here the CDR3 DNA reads TGTGCCAGCAGCAAAGAGGTAGGGGGCTACACCTTC.